The clone carrying this TCR beta chain was seen only a few times. The antigen remains unidentified. This specimen belongs to a study of post-analysis software for immune sequencing data. Across the study: Multiple sclerosis in the patients followed relapsing-remitting, secondary progressive and progressive-relapsing courses. Study-level points and caveats: Significantly lower normalized Chao1 diversity was found in patients with multiple sclerosis relative to controls. Strong same-batch co-clustering of samples appeared with F measure clustering. Patients carried four or five TRBV segments more frequently than controls did, and TRBV5-6, TRBV5-1 and TRBV20-1 were among them.

Included in the TCR beta cDNA libraries were unique molecular identifiers. Yield was 450,000 to 650,000 cDNA molecules from roughly 0.93 to 9.6 million T cells. TCRdb recomputed calls from the PCR reads with MiXCR, one row per CDR3 protein. The table has under 650,000 distinct CDR3 sequences, around 44% seen once. Germline CDR1 is GTSNPN and CDR2 is SVGIG (reference sequence). V lost 0 bases to trimming and J lost 5 bases, with 14 bases between them. CDR3 length: 14 residues. The sample comprised blood. The receptor was isolated from a girl aged 5-17 years with multiple sclerosis. V is TRBV30 and J is TRBJ2-7; D perhaps matches TRBD2 (6 bases). CDR3 sequence reads: CAWSVGGVRDEQYF. CDR3 sequence (DNA): TGTGCCTGGAGTGTAGGAGGGGTAAGGGACGAGCAGTACTTC. Supplemented by reference TRBV30 and TRBJ2-7, the full variable domain reads SQTIHQWPATLVQPVGSPLSLECTVEGTSNPNLYWYRQAAGRGLQLLFYSVGIGQISSEVPQNLSASRPQDRQFILSSKKLLLSDSGFYLCAWSVGGVRDEQYFGPGTRLTVT.